This record covers a single T cell receptor (beta chain). The antigen it recognizes is unknown. It has no much larger one-base neighbor in the sample; base qualities were not kept. This same CDR3 is encoded by further DNA sequences in the sample. CDR1 and CDR2 were assigned from the germline V gene as KGHSH and LQKENI. V is cut by 0 bases and J by 2 bases, and the space between the germline ends is 7 bases. The CDR3, cysteine through phenylalanine, is 14 amino acids long. Kept here is only the CDR3 DNA, which spans 42 bases and is read in frame from base 1. These data belong to a study of shared clonotypes between healthy human individuals (dated by TCRdb to the early 2020s). At the level of the whole study: The cohort included three men and a couple of women between 18 and 49 years of age. Per donor, three plates each were used for CD4 naive and CD4 memory, two for CD8 naive, and one for CD8 memory. To estimate repertoire size and how much clonotypes are shared between individuals, the study performed deep sequencing of blood TCR repertoires from 4 to 6 healthy adults. Different laboratories and diverse techniques were used to prepare libraries and sequence TCR repertoires, to increase sequencing depth and limit assay-specific biases. Per donor, leukapheresis produced somewhere between about 0.9 and 9.5 billion PBMCs.

The donors were healthy, HIV-negative adults with no recently reported acute infections or vaccinations. Every donor was a Caucasian adult living in Nashville, Tennessee, USA. CD4+ T cells were enriched by magnetic negative selection, after which naive cells were positively selected on CD45RA and the negative fraction was taken as the memory subset. Blood was obtained by leukapheresis, after which PBMCs were separated by Ficoll-Histopaque density gradient centrifugation and cryopreserved in liquid nitrogen vapor phase. Purity and quantity of every magnetically sorted T cell population were checked by analytical flow cytometry. From each sorted fraction, genomic DNA was isolated and quantified by UV absorbance on a Nanodrop 2000c. General conclusions and limits of the study: Approximately 5% of naive CD4, 3% to 3.5% of naive CD8, about 2.1% of memory CD4, and less than 0.45% of memory CD8 clonotypes were shared across several donors. Naive subsets generally had larger estimated clonotype richness than memory subsets did. Sampling was limited to blood, and TCR repertoires in tissue likely differ from TCR repertoires in blood. Based on pairwise subsampling, the degree of clonotype sharing among donors was expected to be affected by sequencing depth. Rarefaction of sorted-subset datasets indicated incomplete sequencing despite the large sequencing depth. The small number of donors limited the genetic and exposure-history diversity represented. Clonotypes shared by all four sorted-subset donors showed higher generation probabilities than non-shared clonotypes.

Using the deep immunoSEQ assay, TCR CDR3 regions were amplified from genomic DNA by multiplex PCR. Extracted genomic DNA from each cell subset was distributed evenly across all wells of several immunoSEQ 96-well plates, and each plate was treated as a replicate. For sorted subsets, 150 to 200 ng genomic DNA, equal to some 28,000 T cell genomes, was loaded into each replicate PCR. Purified libraries were measured with a Qubit 3.0 fluorometer, size-checked on a Bioanalyzer 2100, and measured again with the KAPA Library Quantification kit. Every immunoSEQ 96-well plate was sequenced on a separate single-read 150-cycle Illumina NextSeq 550 flow cell. The authors processed their data as follows. Because the immunoSEQ output included only junctional sequences and no quality scores, the filtering could not be the same as the filtering used for full-length reads. To assign V/J genes and CDR3, sequences were annotated using PyIR, a Python wrapper for IgBLAST v1.9, with IMGT germline references. Any read was removed if the V/J assignment was weak (E-value above 1e-6), the CDR3 was missing, or the read contained stop codons, out-of-frame junctions, or ambiguous translated residues. V3J clonotypes were defined as sequences sharing the same inferred V gene, J gene, and CDR3 amino acid sequence. To compute the percentage overlap between repertoires, the number of shared unique clonotypes was divided by the size of the smaller repertoire. Richness of each repertoire was evaluated using RTK rarefaction, the Chao1 estimator, and Recon v2.1 estimates of unobserved clonotypes. For all TCRbeta clonotypes obtained by the gDNA method from several donors, generation probabilities were computed with OLGA. Not all clones reach the TCRdb copy of this immuneACCESS table, which keeps in-frame sequences only. Checked studies attribute under half of the gap to unresolved V genes and leave the rest unexplained. The V and J calls and clone size come from that table; D and trimming were worked out from the DNA. The sample table shows roughly 2.4 million clones, and under 97% are seen once. Of the sample, over 0.1% falls within the top ten clones.

This sequence uses TRBV18 and TRBJ2-5, with the D segment identity uncertain. The clonotype originates from a man aged 18 to 29 in good health. Sequenced input: naive CD4+ T cells sorted from blood. Taken with the paper, the label for cell subset or site translates to: CD45RA+ positively selected. The base sequence is TGTGCCAGCTCACCACCGCTAGGGCAAGAGACCCAGTACTTC. The translation is CASSPPLGQETQYF.